This T cell receptor (beta chain) was observed in a study of T cell responses to AZD1222 COVID-19 vaccine. Comments on this clone: Its specificity is unknown.

The germline V and J ends were trimmed by 3 bases and 3 bases, with 12 bases remaining between them. CDR1 MDHEN and CDR2 SYDVKM come from the germline V gene. The CDR3 runs 15 residues. Findings and caveats of the study: Spike as a whole was targeted by vaccine-associated CD4 TCRs, dominant at 160-218 and 743-854.

Produced via immunoSEQ multiplex PCR; TCRdb's table is partial and in-frame only. The data contain about 210,000 clones, around 94% of them seen just once; the ten biggest clones take up around 1.7%. The chain couples TRBV28 to TRBJ1-5; unclear D gene. The source of this sequence is an adult who received the MenACWY meningococcal vaccine as a control. The sequencing here drew on peripheral blood, taken 28 days after the second dose of the MenACWY control vaccine. CDR3 loop: CASSLGGSTNQPQHF. CDR3 nucleotides: TGTGCCAGCAGTTTGGGAGGGAGTACCAATCAGCCCCAGCATTTT.